The 5 T cell receptor beta chains in this list originate from one sample, sequenced in a study of T cell responses to AZD1222 COVID-19 vaccine. Generated by immunoSEQ multiplex PCR, the TCRdb table keeps only in-frame clones and is missing some. Among 110,000 or so clones listed, around 90% were seen once. Sequenced here: peripheral blood, sampled on day 0 of AZD1222 vaccination. The receptors were gathered from an adult in good health.

The rearrangement links TRBV6-5 to TRBJ1-2; the D gene is possibly TRBD1 (6 bases). Per germline, CDR1 MNHEY and CDR2 SVGAGI. The length of the CDR3 is 14 residues. Deletions cut 6 bases from V and 1 base from J, with 12 bases between. CDR3 residues: CASRGQGINYGYTF. CDR3 nucleotide sequence: TGTGCCAGCAGAGGGCAGGGGATTAACTATGGCTACACCTTC.

The chain couples TRBV6-2 or TRBV6-3 to TRBJ2-1; D is unresolved. V gave up 3 bases and J gave up 1 base, with 7 bases separating them. Germline V CDR1 and CDR2: MNHEY, SVGEGT. This CDR3 has 14 residues. DNA for the CDR3: TGTGCCAGCAGTTATAGTGGATCCTACAATGAGCAGTTCTTC. As protein: CASSYSGSYNEQFF.

The V and J genes are TRBV28 and TRBJ1-2, with 8 bases aligning to TRBD1. The CDR3 runs to 15 residues. Germline-derived CDR1 and CDR2 are MDHEN and SYDVKM. The ends lost 4 bases at V and 4 bases at J; junction bases unmatched: 8. The DNA for the CDR3 is TGTGCCAGCAGTTCCCCAGGGGGCGCTGGCTATGGCTACACCTTC. It codes for CASSSPGGAGYGYTF.

This clone has just one count. The genes are TRBV7-3 and TRBJ1-1, with D unresolved. This CDR3 is built from 13 residues. V dropped 0 bases and J dropped 0 bases, with 2 bases sitting between them. The V gene's germline CDR1 is SGHTA and CDR2 FQGTGA. Here the CDR3 DNA reads TGTGCCAGCAGCTTAACGGTGAACACTGAAGCTTTCTTT. Translation: CASSLTVNTEAFF.

The rearrangement joins TRBV7-9 to TRBJ1-5, with D possibly matching TRBD1 (5 bases). This CDR3 region has 14 residues. The V gene lost 4 bases and the J gene lost 6 bases, with 13 bases spanning the gap. The germline V gene encodes CDR1 SEHNR and CDR2 FQNEAQ (reference sequence). CDR3 in amino acids: CASSSQDLAQPQHF. CDR3 nucleotide sequence: TGTGCCAGCAGCTCACAGGATCTGGCTCAGCCCCAGCATTTT.